This T cell receptor beta chain emerged from a study of cytomegalovirus exposure and HLA in healthy donors. Study-wide results and caveats: Highly shared variants forming one cluster were likely a sequencing artifact.

Per germline, CDR1 MGHRA and CDR2 YSYEKL. This CDR3 is built from 17 residues. V was shortened by 0 bases and J by 0 bases, with 13 bases between the two germline ends. Healthy bone marrow donors made up the donor group. Primers for the PCR totalled 60 Vbeta and 13 Jbeta. Profiled with immunoSEQ multiplex PCR; TCRdb holds only in-frame clones, not every one. The data show fewer than 120,000 clones, approximately 84% seen once. Details on this clone: What it recognizes is unknown.

The TCR originated in a man between 35 and 55 years old in good health and CMV-seronegative. The sequencing sample was made of PBMCs. V gene TRBV4-1 combines with J gene TRBJ2-3; weak D call: TRBD1 (5 bases). In DNA, the CDR3 is TGCGCCAGCAGCCAAGATCCACAGGCCCCTAGCACAGATACGCAGTATTTT. Translating it yields CASSQDPQAPSTDTQYF.